This T cell receptor beta chain was recorded in a study of T cell responses to AZD1222 COVID-19 vaccine. Overall study results and limits: Repertoires were sampled only after the peak T cell response. Increases in Spike-specific TCR breadth and depth were seen after two AZD1222 doses. It should be noted that donors were predominantly white British and more often female, and clonal diversity was possibly underestimated.

Turning to this clone: The antigen remains unidentified.

TCRdb keeps only in-frame clones here, not all; method: immunoSEQ multiplex PCR. This table holds approximately 100,000 clones, approximately 92% found once. This CDR3 is built from 14 residues. The J segment lost 2 bases and the V segment lost 6 bases, leaving 3 bases of the junction unmatched. Looked up from germline, CDR1 is MNHEY and CDR2 is SVGAGI. The sequence derives from an adult in good health. Sequencing used peripheral blood, obtained on day 0 of AZD1222 vaccination. The chain has TRBV6-5 and TRBJ2-5; 10 nucleotides align to TRBD1. The DNA of the CDR3 is TGTGCCAGCAGACGACAGGGGGCTCAAGAGACCCAGTACTTC. Encoded protein: CASRRQGAQETQYF.